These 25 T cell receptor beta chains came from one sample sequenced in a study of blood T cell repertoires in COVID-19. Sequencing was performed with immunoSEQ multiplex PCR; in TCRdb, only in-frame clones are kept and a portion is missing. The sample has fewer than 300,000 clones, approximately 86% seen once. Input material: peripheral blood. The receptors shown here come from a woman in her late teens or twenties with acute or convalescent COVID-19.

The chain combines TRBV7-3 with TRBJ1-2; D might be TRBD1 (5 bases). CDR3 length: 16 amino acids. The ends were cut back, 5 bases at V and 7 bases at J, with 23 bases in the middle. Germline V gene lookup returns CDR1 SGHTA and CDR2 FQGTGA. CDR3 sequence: CASSPTRWGGHTGYTF. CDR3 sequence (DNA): TGTGCCAGCAGCCCGACCCGATGGGGGGGTCATACTGGCTACACCTTC.

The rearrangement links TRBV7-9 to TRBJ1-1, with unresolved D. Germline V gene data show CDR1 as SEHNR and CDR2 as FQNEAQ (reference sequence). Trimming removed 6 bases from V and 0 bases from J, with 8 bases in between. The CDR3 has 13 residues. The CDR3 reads CASSLALNTEAFF. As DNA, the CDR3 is TGTGCCAGCAGTCTGGCCCTGAACACTGAAGCTTTCTTT.

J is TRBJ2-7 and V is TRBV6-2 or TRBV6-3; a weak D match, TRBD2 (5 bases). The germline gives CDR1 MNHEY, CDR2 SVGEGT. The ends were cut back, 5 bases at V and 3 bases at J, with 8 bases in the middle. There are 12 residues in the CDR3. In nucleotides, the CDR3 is TGTGCCAGCAGTCATGACTACTACGAGCAGTACTTC. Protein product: CASSHDYYEQYF.

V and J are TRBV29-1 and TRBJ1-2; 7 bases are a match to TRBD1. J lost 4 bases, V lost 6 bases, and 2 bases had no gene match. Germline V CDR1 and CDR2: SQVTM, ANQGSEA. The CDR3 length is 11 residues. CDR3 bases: TGCAGCGTGACAGGGTTCTATGGCTACACCTTC. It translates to CSVTGFYGYTF.

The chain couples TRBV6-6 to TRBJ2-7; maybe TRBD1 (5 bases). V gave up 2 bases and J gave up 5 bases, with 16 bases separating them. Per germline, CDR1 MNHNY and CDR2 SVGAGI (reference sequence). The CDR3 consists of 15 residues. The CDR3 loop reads CASSYRPGSSHEQYF. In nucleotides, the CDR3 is TGTGCCAGCAGTTACAGGCCAGGGTCGAGCCACGAGCAGTACTTC.

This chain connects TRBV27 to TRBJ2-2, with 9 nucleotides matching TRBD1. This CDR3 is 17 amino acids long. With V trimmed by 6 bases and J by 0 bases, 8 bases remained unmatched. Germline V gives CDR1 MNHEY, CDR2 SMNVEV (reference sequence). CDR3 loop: CASRKTGTGTNTGELFF. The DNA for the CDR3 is TGTGCCAGCAGAAAAACCGGGACAGGGACGAACACCGGGGAGCTGTTTTTT.

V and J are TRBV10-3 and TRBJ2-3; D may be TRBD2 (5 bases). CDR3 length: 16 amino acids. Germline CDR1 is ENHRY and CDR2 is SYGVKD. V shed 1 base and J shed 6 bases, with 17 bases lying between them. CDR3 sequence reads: CAISEFDLAVADTQYF. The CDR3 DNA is TGTGCCATCAGTGAGTTTGACTTAGCCGTAGCGGATACGCAGTATTTT.

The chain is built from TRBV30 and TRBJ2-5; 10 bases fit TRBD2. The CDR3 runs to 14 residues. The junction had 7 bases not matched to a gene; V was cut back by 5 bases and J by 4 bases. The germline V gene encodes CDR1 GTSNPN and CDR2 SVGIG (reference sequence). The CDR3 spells CAWGPSGRGETQYF. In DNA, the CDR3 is TGTGCCTGGGGCCCTAGCGGGAGAGGAGAGACCCAGTACTTC.

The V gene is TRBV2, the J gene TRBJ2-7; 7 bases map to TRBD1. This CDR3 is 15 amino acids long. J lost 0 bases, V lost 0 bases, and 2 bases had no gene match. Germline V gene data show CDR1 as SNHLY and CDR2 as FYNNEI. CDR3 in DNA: TGTGCCAGCAGTGAAGCCTGGGACAGCTCCTACGAGCAGTACTTC. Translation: CASSEAWDSSYEQYF.

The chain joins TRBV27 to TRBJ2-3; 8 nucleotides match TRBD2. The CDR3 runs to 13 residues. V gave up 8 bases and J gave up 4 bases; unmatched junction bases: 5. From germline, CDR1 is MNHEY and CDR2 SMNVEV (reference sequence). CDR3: CASAGGRPDTQYF. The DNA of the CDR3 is TGTGCCAGCGCGGGCGGGAGGCCAGATACGCAGTATTTT.

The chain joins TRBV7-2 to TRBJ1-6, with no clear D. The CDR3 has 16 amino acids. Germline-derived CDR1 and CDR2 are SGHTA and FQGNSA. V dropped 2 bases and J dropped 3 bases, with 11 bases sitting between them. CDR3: CASSLQGRGYNSPLHF. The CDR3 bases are TGTGCCAGCAGCTTACAAGGCCGGGGCTATAATTCACCCCTCCACTTT.

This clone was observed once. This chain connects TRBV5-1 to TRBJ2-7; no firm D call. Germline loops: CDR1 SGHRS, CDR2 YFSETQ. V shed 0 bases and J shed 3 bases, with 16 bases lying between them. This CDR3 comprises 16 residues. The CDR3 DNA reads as TGCGCCAGCAGCTTGGGTTCGACGGCGGCCTTCTACGAGCAGTACTTC. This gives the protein CASSLGSTAAFYEQYF.

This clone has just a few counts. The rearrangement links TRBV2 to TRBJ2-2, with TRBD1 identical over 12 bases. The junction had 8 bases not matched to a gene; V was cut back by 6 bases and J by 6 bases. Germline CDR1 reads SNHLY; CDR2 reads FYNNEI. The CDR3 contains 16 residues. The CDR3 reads CASSSPGQGAAGELFF. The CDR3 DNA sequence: TGTGCCAGCAGCTCCCCGGGACAGGGGGCAGCCGGGGAGCTGTTTTTT.

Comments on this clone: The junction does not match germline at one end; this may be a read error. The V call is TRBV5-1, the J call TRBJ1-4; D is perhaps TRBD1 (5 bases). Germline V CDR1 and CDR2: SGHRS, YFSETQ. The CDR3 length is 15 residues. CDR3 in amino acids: CASRFTRATNEKLFF. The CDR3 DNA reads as TGCGCCAGCCGCTTCACCAGGGCAACTAATGAAAAACTGTTTTTT.

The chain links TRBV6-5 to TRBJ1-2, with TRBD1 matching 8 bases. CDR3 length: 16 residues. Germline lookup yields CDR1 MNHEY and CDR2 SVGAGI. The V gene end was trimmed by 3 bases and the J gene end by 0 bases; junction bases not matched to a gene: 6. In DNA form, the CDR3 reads TGTGCCAGCAGTTATTTCCAGGGGGCAACTAACTATGGCTACACCTTC. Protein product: CASSYFQGATNYGYTF.

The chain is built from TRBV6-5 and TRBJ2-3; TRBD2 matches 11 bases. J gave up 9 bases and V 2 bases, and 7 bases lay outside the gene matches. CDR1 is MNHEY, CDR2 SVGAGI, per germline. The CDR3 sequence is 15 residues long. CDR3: CASSYTSGSGYTQYF. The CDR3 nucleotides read TGTGCCAGCAGTTACACTAGCGGGAGTGGGTACACGCAGTATTTT.

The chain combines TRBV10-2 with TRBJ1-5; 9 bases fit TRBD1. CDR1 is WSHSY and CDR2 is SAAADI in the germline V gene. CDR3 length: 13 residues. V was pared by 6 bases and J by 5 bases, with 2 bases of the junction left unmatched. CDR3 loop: CASSRTGDQPQHF. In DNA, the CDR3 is TGCGCCAGCAGCAGGACAGGGGATCAGCCCCAGCATTTT.

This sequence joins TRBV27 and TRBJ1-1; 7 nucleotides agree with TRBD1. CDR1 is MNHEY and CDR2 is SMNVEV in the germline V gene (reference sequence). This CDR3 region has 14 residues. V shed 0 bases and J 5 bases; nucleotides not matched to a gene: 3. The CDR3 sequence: CASSLSRGQTEAFF. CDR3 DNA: TGTGCCAGCAGTTTATCACGGGGACAGACTGAAGCTTTCTTT.

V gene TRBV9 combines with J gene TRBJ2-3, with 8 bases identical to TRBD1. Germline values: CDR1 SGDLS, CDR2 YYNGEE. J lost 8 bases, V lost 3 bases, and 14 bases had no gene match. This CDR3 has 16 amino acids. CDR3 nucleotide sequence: TGTGCCAGCAGCGGACAGGGGACCCCAGTAAGGGGTACGCAGTATTTT. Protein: CASSGQGTPVRGTQYF.

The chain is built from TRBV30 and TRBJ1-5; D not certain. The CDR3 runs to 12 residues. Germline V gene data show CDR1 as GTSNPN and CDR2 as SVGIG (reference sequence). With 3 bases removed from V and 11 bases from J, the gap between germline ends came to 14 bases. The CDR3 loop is CAWSLSGSTQHF. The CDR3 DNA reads TGTGCCTGGAGCCTATCGGGATCGACCCAGCATTTT.

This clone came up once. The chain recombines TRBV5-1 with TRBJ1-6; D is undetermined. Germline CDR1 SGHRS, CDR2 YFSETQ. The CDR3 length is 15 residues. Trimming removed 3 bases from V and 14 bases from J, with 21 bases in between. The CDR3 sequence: CASSSDGSLRETLHF. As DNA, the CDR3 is TGCGCCAGCAGCTCGGACGGGAGCTTGAGGGAAACCCTCCACTTT.

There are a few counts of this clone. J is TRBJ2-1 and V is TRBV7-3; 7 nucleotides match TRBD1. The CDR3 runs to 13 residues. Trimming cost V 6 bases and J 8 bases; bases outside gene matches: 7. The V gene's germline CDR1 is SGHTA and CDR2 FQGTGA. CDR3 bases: TGTGCCAGCAGGGAGACAGGGATCGATGAGCAGTTCTTC. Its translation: CASRETGIDEQFF.

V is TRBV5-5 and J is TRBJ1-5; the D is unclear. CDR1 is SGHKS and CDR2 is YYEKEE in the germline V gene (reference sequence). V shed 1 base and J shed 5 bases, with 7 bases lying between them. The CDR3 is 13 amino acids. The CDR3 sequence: CASSLWEYQPQHF. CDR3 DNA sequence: TGTGCCAGCAGCTTGTGGGAGTATCAGCCCCAGCATTTT.

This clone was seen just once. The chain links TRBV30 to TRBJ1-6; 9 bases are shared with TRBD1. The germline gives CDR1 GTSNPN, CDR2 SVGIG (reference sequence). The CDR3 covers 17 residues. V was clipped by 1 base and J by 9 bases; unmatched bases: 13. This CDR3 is CAWSAARTGAMGSPLHF. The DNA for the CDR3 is TGTGCCTGGAGTGCCGCTCGGACAGGGGCTATGGGTTCACCCCTCCACTTT.

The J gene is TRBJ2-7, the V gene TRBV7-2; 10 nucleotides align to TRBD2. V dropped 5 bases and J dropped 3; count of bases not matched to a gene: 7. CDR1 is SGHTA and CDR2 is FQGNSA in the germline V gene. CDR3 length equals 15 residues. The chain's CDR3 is CASSEGLANVYEQYF. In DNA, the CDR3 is TGTGCCAGCAGCGAGGGACTAGCGAATGTCTACGAGCAGTACTTC.